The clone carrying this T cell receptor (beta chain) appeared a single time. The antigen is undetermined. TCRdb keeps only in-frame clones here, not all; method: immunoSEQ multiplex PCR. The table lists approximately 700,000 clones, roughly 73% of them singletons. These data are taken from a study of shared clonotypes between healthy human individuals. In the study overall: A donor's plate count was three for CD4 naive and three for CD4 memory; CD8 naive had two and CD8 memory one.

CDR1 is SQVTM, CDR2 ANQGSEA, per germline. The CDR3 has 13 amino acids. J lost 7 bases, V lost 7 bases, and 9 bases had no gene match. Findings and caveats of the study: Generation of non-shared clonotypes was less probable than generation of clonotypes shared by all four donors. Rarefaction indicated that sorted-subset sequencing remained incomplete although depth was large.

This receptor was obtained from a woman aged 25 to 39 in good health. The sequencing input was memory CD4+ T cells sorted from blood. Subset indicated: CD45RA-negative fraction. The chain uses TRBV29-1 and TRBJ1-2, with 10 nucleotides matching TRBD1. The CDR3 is CSATRQGAFGYTF. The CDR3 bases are TGCAGCGCAACCCGACAGGGGGCGTTTGGCTACACCTTC.